A single sample gave rise to the 32 T cell receptor beta chains below, sequenced in a study of blood T cell repertoires in COVID-19. Clones were sequenced by immunoSEQ multiplex PCR, and TCRdb holds only the in-frame ones, with some missing. The table shows roughly 400,000 clones, with approximately 87% occurring only once. Sequenced: peripheral blood. Receptor source: an older woman with COVID-19, enrolled during active disease.

J is TRBJ2-3 and V is TRBV11-2; TRBD2 agrees at 11 bases. V was clipped by 6 bases and J by 4 bases; unmatched bases: 3. Germline-derived CDR1 and CDR2 are SGHAT and FQNNGV. This CDR3 is 14 amino acids long. For the CDR3, the DNA is TGTGCCAGCAGTGTAGCGGGGGGGCCAGATACGCAGTATTTT. This codes for CASSVAGGPDTQYF.

The V gene is TRBV11-2, the J gene TRBJ1-3; D is possibly TRBD1 (6 bases). This CDR3 is 15 amino acids long. CDR1 and CDR2 from the germline V gene are SGHAT and FQNNGV. Trimming pared 2 bases from V and 5 bases from J, leaving 13 bases between. This CDR3 is CASSLSYRARNTIYF. CDR3 nucleotide sequence: TGTGCCAGCAGCTTATCCTACAGGGCCAGAAACACCATATATTTT.

The chain carries TRBV12-5 and TRBJ1-6, with D hard to call. Germline V gene data show CDR1 as LGHNT and CDR2 as FRNRAP. Trimming cost V 0 bases and J 0 bases, with 12 bases left between them. The CDR3 consists of 18 residues. CDR3 DNA sequence: TGTGCTAGTGGTTTGGTACGAGGTCAGAGCTCCTATAATTCACCCCTCCACTTT. It specifies CASGLVRGQSSYNSPLHF.

The CDR3, as DNA: TGTGCCAGCTCCACAGGGGGCGAGCAGTACTTC. Amino acids: CASSTGGEQYF. The V and J genes are TRBV18 and TRBJ2-7; TRBD1 matches 8 bases. The CDR3 extends over 11 amino acids. The germline V gene has CDR1 KGHSH and CDR2 LQKENI. Trimming at V came to 6 bases and at J to 6 bases, leaving 1 base not matched to a gene.

The rearrangement uses TRBV6-5 and TRBJ1-1; 7 bases map to TRBD1. The CDR3 contains 15 residues. The germline gives CDR1 MNHEY, CDR2 SVGAGI. J gave up 2 bases and V 6 bases, and 9 bases lay outside the gene matches. This CDR3 is CASSPSGQPNTEAFF. In DNA form, the CDR3 reads TGTGCCAGCAGCCCGTCGGGACAGCCCAACACTGAAGCTTTCTTT.

This chain uses TRBV2 with TRBJ1-5; 8 bases map to TRBD1. The J segment lost 2 bases and the V segment lost 5 bases, leaving 2 bases of the junction unmatched. The CDR3 sequence is 14 residues long. Germline V gene sequence: CDR1 SNHLY, CDR2 FYNNEI. CDR3 in DNA: TGTGCCAGCAGTCCGGGACAGGGCAATCAGCCCCAGCATTTT. Translation gives CASSPGQGNQPQHF. The full variable domain, rest sourced from reference TRBV2 and TRBJ1-5, is EPEVTQTPSHQVTQMGQEVILRCVPISNHLYFYWYRQILGQKVEFLVSFYNNEISEKSEIFDDQFSVERPDGSNFTLKIRSTKLEDSAMYFCASSPGQGNQPQHFGDGTRLSIL.

This clone has more than one count but fewer than ten. The J gene is TRBJ2-3, the V gene TRBV5-1, with D possibly being TRBD2 (7 bases). The CDR3 totals 15 residues. In germline, CDR1 is SGHRS, CDR2 YFSETQ. Trimming stripped 0 bases from V and 2 bases from J, with 10 bases between. The CDR3 here is CASSLVGGPTDTQYF. As DNA, the CDR3 is TGCGCCAGCAGCTTGGTCGGGGGGCCCACAGATACGCAGTATTTT.

This clone has only one observation. The V call is TRBV11-2, the J call TRBJ1-1; D gene ambiguous. V was cut by 6 bases and J by 1 base, with 15 bases left in between. CDR3 length: 15 residues. Germline CDR1 SGHAT, CDR2 FQNNGV. CDR3 nucleotides: TGTGCCAGCAGTCCCCGCCTCAGACAGAACACTGAAGCTTTCTTT. Translated: CASSPRLRQNTEAFF.

The V and J genes are TRBV4-1 and TRBJ1-4, with D possibly matching TRBD1 (5 bases). Germline V CDR1 and CDR2: MGHRA, YSYEKL. The CDR3 is 16 residues long. Between the trimmed V and J ends, which lost 0 bases and 8 bases, there was a span of 16 bases. The CDR3 coding sequence is TGCGCCAGCAGCCAAGAGGCGGAGCCAGGGTACGAAAAACTGTTTTTT. This sequence encodes CASSQEAEPGYEKLFF.

The chain uses TRBV29-1 and TRBJ2-1; no reliable D call. V was pared by 1 base and J by 7 bases, with 5 bases between. The CDR3 sequence is 11 residues long. Looked up from germline, CDR1 is SQVTM and CDR2 is ANQGSEA. CDR3 bases: TGCAGCGTTGAAGCTAGAAATGAGCAGTTCTTC. It specifies CSVEARNEQFF.

V usage is TRBV5-1 and J usage is TRBJ2-1; 10 bases are a match to TRBD2. With V trimmed by 2 bases and J by 5 bases, 4 bases remained unmatched. Germline CDR1 reads SGHRS; CDR2 reads YFSETQ. The CDR3 spans 15 residues. The DNA of the CDR3 is TGCGCCAGCAGCTTTATAGCGGGGGGCCACAATGAGCAGTTCTTC. This gives the protein CASSFIAGGHNEQFF.

V usage is TRBV7-8 and J usage is TRBJ1-5; 9 positions agree with TRBD1. The CDR3 sequence is 15 residues long. V gave up 5 bases and J gave up 7 bases; unmatched junction bases: 9. Germline V gene lookup returns CDR1 SGHVS and CDR2 FQNEAQ. The CDR3 bases are TGTGCCAGCAGCCCGGGACAGGGAGGAGGGCAGCCCCAGCATTTT. Translation: CASSPGQGGGQPQHF.

This rearrangement joins TRBV7-8 to TRBJ1-1; D possibly corresponds to TRBD1 (6 bases). The CDR3 loop spans 16 amino acids. The V end lost 5 bases, the J end lost 0 bases, and 16 bases lay between the germline ends. Germline-derived CDR1 and CDR2 are SGHVS and FQNEAQ. CDR3 residues: CASSLMQGSLNTEAFF. Written as DNA, the CDR3 is TGTGCCAGCAGCCTGATGCAGGGGTCCCTGAACACTGAAGCTTTCTTT.

This clone was found a few times. The chain recombines TRBV5-6 with TRBJ1-1, with D uncertain. Germline loops: CDR1 SGHDT, CDR2 YYEEEE. The CDR3 is 14 amino acids. Trimming shortened V by 2 bases and J by 8 bases, and 16 bases separated the two germline ends. Here the CDR3 DNA reads TGTGCCAGCAGCTTCGCGGGAGCCCTGAGGGAAGCTTTCTTT. Residues: CASSFAGALREAFF. Full variable domain (rest looked up from reference TRBV5-6 and TRBJ1-1): DAGVTQSPTHLIKTRGQQVTLRCSPKSGHDTVSWYQQALGQGPQFIFQYYEEEERQRGNFPDRFSGHQFPNYSSELNVNALLLGDSALYLCASSFAGALREAFFGQGTRLTVV.

In this sample, this clone turned up once. This chain joins TRBV2 and TRBJ1-2; tentative D call: TRBD1 (5 bases). The CDR3 has 13 amino acids. The V and J ends lost 5 bases and 8 bases respectively, with 15 bases between them. The V gene's germline CDR1 is SNHLY and CDR2 FYNNEI. The CDR3 here is CASSPQGKGGYTF. The CDR3 coding sequence is TGTGCCAGCAGTCCCCAGGGTAAGGGAGGCTACACCTTC.

The chain couples TRBV2 to TRBJ2-5, with 9 bases lining up with TRBD2. V shed 7 bases, J shed 2 bases, and the junction held 14 bases outside the gene matches. The CDR3 is 17 residues long. CDR1 and CDR2 from the germline V gene are SNHLY and FYNNEI. The CDR3 DNA reads as TGTGCCAGCACCCGTATTAGGGCGGGGGGGTTTCAAGAGACCCAGTACTTC. This encodes CASTRIRAGGFQETQYF.

V and J are TRBV19 and TRBJ1-1, with D unclear. The CDR3 length is 13 residues. V lost 7 bases and J 4 bases, leaving 13 bases between the germline ends. The V gene's germline CDR1 is LNHDA and CDR2 SQIVND (reference sequence). Written as DNA, the CDR3 is TGTGCCAGTACCCGAGAACGGGGCACTGAAGCTTTCTTT. It codes for CASTRERGTEAFF.

The V and J genes are TRBV28 and TRBJ1-1, with 7 positions matching TRBD1. The CDR3 is made up of 14 amino acids. With V trimmed by 9 bases and J by 5 bases, 12 bases remained unmatched. Germline V gene sequence: CDR1 MDHEN, CDR2 SYDVKM. The CDR3 coding sequence is TGTGCCAGTGGACAGGTAGGGTCGAGGACTGAAGCTTTCTTT. This codes for CASGQVGSRTEAFF.

J is TRBJ2-1 and V is TRBV2; 10 bases match TRBD1. Germline values: CDR1 SNHLY, CDR2 FYNNEI. V dropped 5 bases and J dropped 2; count of bases not matched to a gene: 9. The CDR3 spans 17 residues. The CDR3 spells CASSYNGQGGPYNEQFF. The CDR3 bases are TGTGCCAGCAGTTATAATGGACAGGGGGGACCCTACAATGAGCAGTTCTTC. Together with reference TRBV2 and TRBJ2-1, the CDR3 gives the full variable domain: EPEVTQTPSHQVTQMGQEVILRCVPISNHLYFYWYRQILGQKVEFLVSFYNNEISEKSEIFDDQFSVERPDGSNFTLKIRSTKLEDSAMYFCASSYNGQGGPYNEQFFGPGTRLTVL.

The gene calls are TRBV28 and TRBJ1-6, with no clear D. This CDR3 is 12 amino acids long. Germline values: CDR1 MDHEN, CDR2 SYDVKM. V dropped 5 bases and J dropped 4 bases, with 3 bases sitting between them. DNA of the CDR3: TGTGCCAGCAGTCAATATAATTCACCCCTCCACTTT. Translation: CASSQYNSPLHF.

This chain uses TRBV19 with TRBJ2-5, with D perhaps matching TRBD2 (6 bases). V lost 5 bases and J 1 base, leaving 11 bases between the germline ends. CDR1 LNHDA and CDR2 SQIVND come from the germline V gene (reference sequence). This CDR3 is 14 amino acids long. CDR3 amino acids: CASSVSSAQETQYF. Here the CDR3 DNA reads TGTGCCAGTAGTGTATCTAGCGCCCAAGAGACCCAGTACTTC.

This chain joins TRBV7-9 and TRBJ2-7; D possibly corresponds to TRBD2 (6 bases). This CDR3 contains 15 residues. V was clipped by 3 bases and J by 1 base, with 13 bases between them. CDR1 SEHNR and CDR2 FQNEAQ come from the germline V gene (reference sequence). In DNA form, the CDR3 reads TGTGCCAGCAGCTTGGGGACTTCTCGGTCCTACGAGCAGTACTTC. This gives the protein CASSLGTSRSYEQYF.

The rearrangement uses TRBV3-1 (or the pseudogene TRBV3-2) and TRBJ2-5; 13 bases align to TRBD2. The germline V gene encodes CDR1 LGHDT and CDR2 YNNKEL (reference sequence). The CDR3 is 15 amino acids. V was pared by 8 bases and J by 1 base, with 4 bases of the junction left unmatched. The CDR3 nucleotides read TGTGCCAGCGGACTAGCGGGGGCAACCCAAGAGACCCAGTACTTC. It translates to CASGLAGATQETQYF.

The V call is TRBV2, the J call TRBJ2-1; D gene uncertain. Germline loops: CDR1 SNHLY, CDR2 FYNNEI. V lost 8 bases to trimming and J lost 6 bases, with 17 bases between them. CDR3 length: 14 residues. The CDR3 DNA reads as TGTGCCAGCCACCACAGCCGGAATATCAATGAGCAGTTCTTC. This sequence encodes CASHHSRNINEQFF.

The chain has TRBV6-6 and TRBJ1-1; TRBD1 matches at 10 bases. Looked up from germline, CDR1 is MNHNY and CDR2 is SVGAGI (reference sequence). The junction had 7 bases not matched to a gene; V was cut back by 6 bases and J by 0 bases. This CDR3 comprises 16 residues. As DNA, the CDR3 is TGTGCCAGCAGCTTGGGACAGGGGAAAATGAACACTGAAGCTTTCTTT. Translation: CASSLGQGKMNTEAFF.

The chain employs TRBV7-9 and TRBJ1-3, with D unresolved. Germline values: CDR1 SEHNR, CDR2 FQNEAQ (reference sequence). The V end was cut by 1 base, the J end by 8 bases, with 9 bases between. The CDR3 extends over 13 amino acids. The CDR3 nucleotides read TGTGCCAGCAGCTTAGAACAGTCGGACACCATATATTTT. It encodes CASSLEQSDTIYF. Full variable domain (outside the CDR3, taken from reference TRBV7-9 and TRBJ1-3): DTGVSQNPRHKITKRGQNVTFRCDPISEHNRLYWYRQTLGQGPEFLTYFQNEAQLEKSRLLSDRFSAERPKGSFSTLEIQRTEQGDSAMYLCASSLEQSDTIYFGEGSWLTVV.

This chain connects TRBV7-9 to TRBJ1-5; 9 bases are a match to TRBD1. CDR1 is SEHNR and CDR2 is FQNEAQ in the germline V gene (reference sequence). V trimming: 3 bases; J trimming: 3 bases; junction bases outside the gene matches: 9. The CDR3 is 17 amino acids. CDR3 loop: CASSFQDWTGVNQPQHF. DNA for the CDR3: TGTGCCAGCAGCTTTCAGGATTGGACAGGGGTCAATCAGCCCCAGCATTTT.

This rearrangement joins TRBV2 to TRBJ1-2; 8 bases are shared with TRBD1. Unmatched junction bases numbered 14, after V lost 5 bases and J lost 6 bases. The CDR3 has 16 amino acids. The germline CDR1 and CDR2 sequences are SNHLY and FYNNEI. The chain's CDR3 is CASSSLDRAFYHGYTF. In DNA, the CDR3 is TGTGCCAGCAGTTCCTTGGACAGGGCCTTCTACCATGGCTACACCTTC.

The rearrangement links TRBV5-1 to TRBJ2-2; possible D gene TRBD2, 6 bases. V was shortened by 5 bases and J by 1 base, with 12 bases between the two germline ends. Germline CDR1 is SGHRS and CDR2 is YFSETQ. The CDR3 runs to 15 residues. CDR3 sequence reads: CASRGHGRNTGELFF. In DNA, the CDR3 is TGCGCCAGCAGGGGCCACGGGAGGAACACCGGGGAGCTGTTTTTT.

Here the CDR3 DNA reads TGCGCCAGCAGCCCTCTTGAGACAGGGTCCTACGAGCAGTACTTC. Its protein is CASSPLETGSYEQYF. The chain has TRBV5-1 and TRBJ2-7, with 7 bases matching TRBD1. Germline CDR1 SGHRS, CDR2 YFSETQ. The CDR3 sequence is 15 residues long. Trimming removed 4 bases from V and 1 base from J; junction bases left unmatched: 8.

This chain connects TRBV3-1 (or the pseudogene TRBV3-2) to TRBJ1-3; the D is unclear. V was pared by 1 base and J by 4 bases, with 5 bases between. Germline CDR1 is LGHDT and CDR2 is YNNKEL (reference sequence). There are 13 residues in the CDR3. The CDR3 sequence is CASSQGHGNTIYF. CDR3 nucleotide sequence: TGTGCCAGCAGCCAAGGGCACGGAAACACCATATATTTT.

This clone has only one observation. The rearrangement joins TRBV18 to TRBJ2-7; 10 nucleotides align to TRBD1. The germline V gene encodes CDR1 KGHSH and CDR2 LQKENI. Unmatched junction bases numbered 8, after V lost 5 bases and J lost 4 bases. There are 15 residues in the CDR3. The CDR3 DNA reads TGTGCCAGCTCATTCGAGGGACAGGGGCGTTACGAGCAGTACTTC. Translated: CASSFEGQGRYEQYF.